The 16 T cell receptor beta chains below all came from one sample that was sequenced in a study of blood T cell repertoires in COVID-19. TCRdb's copy holds only in-frame clones and misses some; the assay was immunoSEQ multiplex PCR. The repertoire holds 300,000 to 400,000 clones, with about 87% as singletons. Sample: peripheral blood. The receptors originated from a woman aged 45-65 years with COVID-19, enrolled during active disease.

The chain is built from TRBV27 and TRBJ2-1, with D possibly matching TRBD2 (6 bases). Trimming removed 3 bases at V and 1 base at J, with 19 bases between. The CDR3 sequence is 18 residues long. Looked up from germline, CDR1 is MNHEY and CDR2 is SMNVEV (reference sequence). DNA of the CDR3: TGTGCCAGCAGTTTCCCGGGGACTTTAAGGAGGTCCTACAATGAGCAGTTCTTC. Amino acid sequence: CASSFPGTLRRSYNEQFF.

The V gene is TRBV30, the J gene TRBJ2-7; D is unclear. The CDR3 has 12 residues. The V end was cut by 2 bases, the J end by 3 bases, with 8 bases between. Germline loops: CDR1 GTSNPN, CDR2 SVGIG (reference sequence). DNA of the CDR3: TGTGCCTGGAGTTCTACTCGCTACGAGCAGTACTTC. This encodes CAWSSTRYEQYF.

The gene calls are TRBV7-9 and TRBJ1-2, with D possibly matching TRBD1 (5 bases). The CDR3 sequence is 14 residues long. V lost 3 bases and J lost 2, with 10 bases in between. CDR1 and CDR2 (germline): SEHNR, FQNEAQ (reference sequence). The CDR3 reads CASSFETDNYGYTF. In DNA form, the CDR3 reads TGTGCCAGCAGCTTCGAGACAGACAACTATGGCTACACCTTC.

The V gene is TRBV19, the J gene TRBJ1-1; 8 nucleotides agree with TRBD1. J was trimmed by 1 base and V by 8 bases; bases with no gene match: 3. This CDR3 contains 13 residues. Germline V CDR1 and CDR2: LNHDA, SQIVND (reference sequence). CDR3 coding DNA: TGTGCCAGTCATGGACAGGGGAACACTGAAGCTTTCTTT. It specifies CASHGQGNTEAFF. The whole variable domain, filled in from reference TRBV19 and TRBJ1-1, reads DGGITQSPKYLFRKEGQNVTLSCEQNLNHDAMYWYRQDPGQGLRLIYYSQIVNDFQKGDIAEGYSVSREKKESFPLTVTSAQKNPTAFYLCASHGQGNTEAFFGQGTRLTVV.

The J gene is TRBJ2-6, the V gene TRBV30; the match to TRBD1 covers 7 bases. This CDR3 is built from 14 residues. Germline values: CDR1 GTSNPN, CDR2 SVGIG (reference sequence). CDR3 coding DNA: TGTGCGGGGGACAGAGCCGCCGGGGCCAACGTCCTGACTTTC. It specifies CAGDRAAGANVLTF.

This chain links TRBV7-6 with TRBJ2-5; D possibly corresponds to TRBD1 (6 bases). Germline CDR1 reads SGHVS; CDR2 reads FNYEAQ. This CDR3 is built from 15 residues. V was pared by 5 bases and J by 4 bases, with 17 bases between. For the CDR3, the DNA is TGTGCCAGCAGCCTGACAGGATCCAAGGGAGAGACCCAGTACTTC. Residues: CASSLTGSKGETQYF.

The chain joins TRBV27 to TRBJ2-3; 7 nucleotides agree with TRBD1. V trimming: 5 bases; J trimming: 0 bases; junction bases outside the gene matches: 8. The V gene's germline CDR1 is MNHEY and CDR2 SMNVEV (reference sequence). The CDR3 loop spans 16 amino acids. The CDR3 loop reads CASSRITGVSTDTQYF. CDR3 sequence (DNA): TGTGCCAGCAGTCGAATTACAGGGGTTAGCACAGATACGCAGTATTTT.

The chain has TRBV18 and TRBJ2-7, with TRBD2 matching 11 bases. V trimming: 3 bases; J trimming: 7 bases; junction bases outside the gene matches: 8. This CDR3 spans 15 amino acids. Germline assignment: CDR1 KGHSH and CDR2 LQKENI. CDR3: CASSPRLAGIEEQYF. Written as DNA, the CDR3 is TGTGCCAGCTCACCGAGACTAGCGGGAATAGAAGAGCAGTACTTC. The variable domain in full, with the rest retrieved from reference TRBV18 and TRBJ2-7, is NAGVMQNPRHLVRRRGQEARLRCSPMKGHSHVYWYRQLPEEGLKFMVYLQKENIIDESGMPKERFSAEFPKEGPSILRIQQVVRGDSAAYFCASSPRLAGIEEQYFGPGTRLTVT.

V gene TRBV29-1 combines with J gene TRBJ1-1, with D tentatively TRBD1 (5 bases). From germline, CDR1 is SQVTM and CDR2 ANQGSEA. CDR3 length: 13 residues. V was clipped by 4 bases and J by 11 bases, with 20 bases between them. The CDR3 DNA is TGCAGCGTTGGCAGGGAACTACCGGGTGGGGCTTTCTTT. Translation gives CSVGRELPGGAFF.

The J gene is TRBJ2-7, the V gene TRBV6-5; tentatively, D is TRBD1 (6 bases). V shed 0 bases and J shed 6 bases, with 6 bases lying between them. The CDR3 covers 12 residues. The V gene's germline CDR1 is MNHEY and CDR2 SVGAGI. The CDR3 DNA is TGTGCCAGCAGTTACTCAGGGGGCGAGCAGTACTTC. Protein sequence: CASSYSGGEQYF.

V gene TRBV7-3 combines with J gene TRBJ2-5; 8 nucleotides agree with TRBD2. Germline V lookup: CDR1 SGHTA, CDR2 FQGTGA. The CDR3 contains 15 residues. The junction had 10 bases not matched to a gene; V was cut back by 3 bases and J by 7 bases. The CDR3 loop is CASSFVTSGPGTQYF. Here the CDR3 DNA reads TGTGCCAGCAGCTTCGTTACTAGCGGCCCGGGGACCCAGTACTTC.

This clone was picked up one time. This chain links TRBV5-1 with TRBJ2-7, with TRBD1 as a possible D gene (5 bases). Between the trimmed V and J ends, which lost 4 bases and 1 base, there was a span of 12 bases. Germline V gives CDR1 SGHRS, CDR2 YFSETQ. The CDR3 extends over 14 amino acids. Here the CDR3 DNA reads TGCGCCAGCAGCCCTTTCAGGGATTCCTACGAGCAGTACTTC. Its translation is CASSPFRDSYEQYF.

With regard to this clone: Other nucleotide sequences from this sample produce the same CDR3. The gene calls are TRBV27 and TRBJ2-1, with D possibly TRBD2 on 6 matching bases. V lost 0 bases and J 4 bases, leaving 7 bases between the germline ends. Germline V CDR1 and CDR2: MNHEY, SMNVEV (reference sequence). CDR3 length equals 14 residues. The CDR3 DNA follows: TGTGCCAGCAGTTTATCGGGGGGATACAATGAGCAGTTCTTC. Protein sequence: CASSLSGGYNEQFF.

The V call is TRBV6-5, the J call TRBJ2-7, with D possibly TRBD2 on 7 matching bases. The CDR3 totals 16 residues. V was shortened by 4 bases and J by 2 bases, with 18 bases between the two germline ends. Germline V gene data show CDR1 as MNHEY and CDR2 as SVGAGI. CDR3 nucleotides: TGTGCCAGCAGTTCGGGGGGCAACCGATTAACCTACGAGCAGTACTTC. This translates into CASSSGGNRLTYEQYF.

The chain combines TRBV11-3 with TRBJ1-6; 7 nucleotides agree with TRBD1. This CDR3 is 14 amino acids long. The V segment lost 4 bases and the J segment 14 bases; nucleotides outside the gene matches: 11. CDR1 and CDR2 (germline): SGHNT, YENEEA. The CDR3 coding sequence is TGTGCCAGCAGCTCGCAACAGGGGTTTGTCTCCCTCCACTTT. As protein: CASSSQQGFVSLHF.

J is TRBJ2-1 and V is TRBV19; 11 bases are a match to TRBD2. After removal of 3 bases from V and 7 bases from J, the junction contained 8 bases not matched to a gene. Looked up from germline, CDR1 is LNHDA and CDR2 is SQIVND (reference sequence). This CDR3 has 16 residues. The CDR3 DNA follows: TGTGCCAGTAGTATTCGACTAGCGGGACTCGATAATGAGCAGTTCTTC. Translation gives CASSIRLAGLDNEQFF.